This T cell receptor (beta chain) was observed in a study of T cell responses to AZD1222 COVID-19 vaccine. Study observations and caveats: Compared with day 0, the breadth and depth of the Spike-specific TCR repertoire rose significantly after two doses of AZD1222. Only a handful of AZD1222 recipients were seropositive at baseline.

The CDR3 has 15 amino acids. Germline CDR1 MNHEY, CDR2 SVGEGT. The V gene end was trimmed by 5 bases and the J gene end by 7 bases; junction bases not matched to a gene: 8. This table comes from immunoSEQ multiplex PCR, and its TCRdb copy is limited to in-frame clones, with some not included. The sample holds over 45,000 clones, about 89% seen once. To note about this clone: Its antigen is currently unknown.

The sequenced sample was peripheral blood, obtained 28 days after the second AZD1222 dose. The source of this sequence is an adult who received the AZD1222 COVID-19 vaccine. The V and J genes are TRBV6-2 or TRBV6-3 and TRBJ2-1, with 10 bases aligning to TRBD2. The chain's CDR3 is CASSPLAGVMNEQFF. As DNA, the CDR3 is TGTGCCAGCAGTCCCCTAGCGGGAGTTATGAATGAGCAGTTCTTC.